Listed below are T cell receptor beta chains from one sample, sequenced in a study of cytomegalovirus exposure and HLA in healthy donors. The assay was immunoSEQ multiplex PCR, and TCRdb's table has in-frame clones only and misses some. The sample lists 140,000 to 150,000 clones, roughly 93% occurring once. The specimen was PBMCs. The source is a man aged 18 to 29 in good health and CMV-seropositive. Both conserved end residues are part of each CDR3. The D gene is left open where the match is weak. Rows may omit the clone size; those that give it use once, few, many or a size class.

v_gene	len	j_gene	d_gene	abundance	CDR3nt	CDR3aa
TRBV6-5	16	TRBJ1-2	TRBD1	once	TGTGCCAGCAGTTACTCGCAGGGGGCCCGGTACTATGGCTACACCTTC	CASSYSQGARYYGYTF
TRBV28	16	TRBJ1-1	TRBD1	NA	TGTGCCAGCAGTTCCTCGACAGGGCGCATGAACACTGAAGCTTTCTTT	CASSSSTGRMNTEAFF
TRBV2	12	TRBJ1-2	NA	NA	TGTGCCAGCACCCCCCTTAACTATGGCTACACCTTC	CASTPLNYGYTF
TRBV29-1	12	TRBJ2-1	NA	NA	TGCAGCGTCCCAGGGGCTAACGATGAGCAGTTCTTC	CSVPGANDEQFF
TRBV6-4	14	TRBJ2-1	TRBD1	NA	TGTGCCGGCAGTGACTCAGGGGGATTTAATGAGCAGTTCTTC	CAGSDSGGFNEQFF
TRBV9	13	TRBJ1-1	NA	NA	TGTGCCAGCAGCGTCTTCGGGAGCACTGAAGCTTTCTTT	CASSVFGSTEAFF
TRBV10-3	16	TRBJ1-3	NA	NA	TGTGCCATCAGTGAGTCGGGCCCCACCTCTGGAAACACCATATATTTT	CAISESGPTSGNTIYF
TRBV7-9	16	TRBJ2-6	TRBD1	NA	TGTGCCAGCAGCTTGACCACAGGGGCTGGGGCCAACGTCCTGACTTTC	CASSLTTGAGANVLTF
TRBV30	13	TRBJ1-5	NA	NA	TGTGCCTGGTCCGGGAATAGCAATCAGCCCCAGCATTTT	CAWSGNSNQPQHF
TRBV2	17	TRBJ2-3	TRBD2	NA	TGTGCCAGCATCCGAGCCGCTAGCGGGAGGGACACAGATACGCAGTATTTT	CASIRAASGRDTDTQYF
TRBV11-2	14	TRBJ2-3	NA	NA	TGTGCCAGCAGCCAACGGACTGGGAGAGATACGCAGTATTTT	CASSQRTGRDTQYF
TRBV4-2	15	TRBJ2-7	TRBD2	NA	TGTGCCAGCAGCCCCTCACTAGCGGGAGAGAACGAGCAGTACTTC	CASSPSLAGENEQYF
TRBV30	12	TRBJ1-1	NA	NA	TGTGCCTGGAGTTCGAACCAGGAGGACGCTTTCTTT	CAWSSNQEDAFF
TRBV6-5	16	TRBJ2-7	TRBD1	NA	TGTGCCAGCAGTTACTCGAGGGGGCGGCAAACCTACGAGCAGTACTTC	CASSYSRGRQTYEQYF
TRBV13	15	TRBJ2-1	NA	NA	TGTGCCAGCAGCGCTGACACCCGCTCCTACAATGAGCAGTTCTTC	CASSADTRSYNEQFF
TRBV5-1	15	TRBJ1-2	NA	NA	TGCGCCAGCAGCTTGGACCAGGAAAAATTCTATGGCTACACCTTC	CASSLDQEKFYGYTF
TRBV30	14	TRBJ1-1	NA	NA	TGTGCCTGGAGTCCCGGGCCCGGGGGCACTGAAGCTTTCTTT	CAWSPGPGGTEAFF
TRBV7-2	15	TRBJ2-3	TRBD2	NA	TGTGCCAGCAGCTTAGCGGGAGGGCGCACAGATACGCAGTATTTT	CASSLAGGRTDTQYF
TRBV5-1	13	TRBJ1-1	TRBD1	few	TGCGCCAGCCGGGACAGGGGTACAACTGAAGCTTTCTTT	CASRDRGTTEAFF
TRBV14	22	TRBJ1-5	TRBD1	NA	TGTGCCAGCAGCCCCCCCAGTAGGCCCCGGGACAGGAAAGGGTATAGCAATCAGCCCCAGCATTTT	CASSPPSRPRDRKGYSNQPQHF
TRBV10-3	19	TRBJ1-2	TRBD1	NA	TGTGCCATCAGTGAGTCGGACGGGACAGGGGGCGTCACTAACTATGGCTACACCTTC	CAISESDGTGGVTNYGYTF
TRBV11-2	13	TRBJ1-1	NA	NA	TGTGCCAGCAGCTCACAGTGGAACACTGAAGCTTTCTTT	CASSSQWNTEAFF
TRBV9	15	TRBJ2-7	TRBD1	NA	TGTGCCAGCAGCGTAGAACCAGGGGGTCCCTACGAGCAGTACTTC	CASSVEPGGPYEQYF
TRBV11-1	15	TRBJ2-3	NA	once	TGTGCCAGCAGCCCAAGCTTGCTAGAAGCAGATACGCAGTATTTT	CASSPSLLEADTQYF
TRBV4-1	16	TRBJ2-7	TRBD2	NA	TGCGCCAGCAGCCAAGCCCCTAGCGGCTATCCCTACGAGCAGTACTTC	CASSQAPSGYPYEQYF
TRBV19	16	TRBJ1-2	TRBD1	NA	TGTGCCAGTTTTGGACAGGGGGCTAGGAAGGACTATGGCTACACCTTC	CASFGQGARKDYGYTF
TRBV4-1	14	TRBJ2-7	NA	NA	TGCGCCAGCAGCCCCTTACAGGGTGCCAACGAGCAGTACTTC	CASSPLQGANEQYF
TRBV9	13	TRBJ1-1	NA	few	TGTGCCAGCAGCGCCGGGGCCAGGGGACAAGCTTTCTTT	CASSAGARGQAFF
TRBV6-1	15	TRBJ2-1	TRBD2	NA	TGTGCCAGCAGTGAAGCGACTAGCGGTTTGCTATTGAAGTTCTTC	CASSEATSGLLLKFF
TRBV11-2	12	TRBJ1-2	NA	once	TGTGCCAGCAGCTTACAAAACTATGGCTACACCTTC	CASSLQNYGYTF
TRBV5-1	14	TRBJ2-5	TRBD2	NA	TGCGCCAGCAGCCCCTCGGGAGGACGAGAGACCCAGTACTTC	CASSPSGGRETQYF
TRBV18	14	TRBJ2-3	TRBD1	NA	TGTGCCAGCTCACCTTCTGGACAGGCGGATACGCAGTATTTT	CASSPSGQADTQYF
TRBV6-5	15	TRBJ1-3	NA	NA	TGTGCCAGCAGTTACGGTTCGGGTCCTGGAAACACCATATATTTT	CASSYGSGPGNTIYF
TRBV5-6	12	TRBJ2-1	NA	NA	TGTGCCAGCAGCTTGAGCGACAATGAGCAGTTCTTC	CASSLSDNEQFF
TRBV2	10	TRBJ2-5	NA	NA	TGTGCCAGCGCCCGGGAGACCCAGTACTTC	CASARETQYF
TRBV10-3	13	TRBJ1-5	NA	NA	TGTGCCATTGCGGGGGACGGGTATCAGCCCCAGCATTTT	CAIAGDGYQPQHF
TRBV6-1	16	TRBJ2-7	NA	NA	TGTGCCAGCAGTGAAATTGGGGGCACGATCTCCTACGAGCAGTACTTC	CASSEIGGTISYEQYF
TRBV28	12	TRBJ2-5	TRBD1	once	TGTGCCAGCAGCCCAGGGGGCGCGGTGCAGTACTTC	CASSPGGAVQYF
TRBV5-4	14	TRBJ1-1	NA	NA	TGTGCCAGCAGCTTGGGGGGGGTGAACACTGAAGCTTTCTTT	CASSLGGVNTEAFF
TRBV27	16	TRBJ2-7	TRBD2	NA	TGTGCCAGCAGTTTATATCCTAGCGGCCAATCCTACGAGCAGTACTTC	CASSLYPSGQSYEQYF
TRBV30	15	TRBJ2-1	TRBD2	NA	TGTGCCTGGACCTTAAATAGCGGGAACTACAATGAGCAGTTCTTC	CAWTLNSGNYNEQFF
TRBV2	16	TRBJ2-3	NA	NA	TGTGCCAGCAGTGAAGGTACCGGGTTTAGCACAGATACGCAGTATTTT	CASSEGTGFSTDTQYF
TRBV7-9	14	TRBJ2-1	NA	NA	TGTGCCAGCAGCTCCACGGGTCTTCACAATGAGCAGTTCTTC	CASSSTGLHNEQFF
TRBV10-3	18	TRBJ2-2	TRBD2	NA	TGTGCCATCAGTCTAACCCAAGCGGGAGCTTCTAACACCGGGGAGCTGTTTTTT	CAISLTQAGASNTGELFF
TRBV19	14	TRBJ2-3	TRBD2	NA	TGTGCCAGTAGTCCCTTTGCGGGAGGAGATACGCAGTATTTT	CASSPFAGGDTQYF
TRBV28	15	TRBJ2-1	TRBD2	NA	TGTGCCAGCAGTTCTAGCGGGAGACCCTACAATGAGCAGTTCTTC	CASSSSGRPYNEQFF
TRBV25-1	15	TRBJ2-7	TRBD2	NA	TGTGCCAGCAGCTTGGGAGGGGTTAAGTCCTACGAGCAGTACTTC	CASSLGGVKSYEQYF
TRBV19	14	TRBJ1-2	TRBD1	NA	TGTGCCAGTGCCCGGGACAGGGACCGATATGGCTACACCTTC	CASARDRDRYGYTF
TRBV5-4	14	TRBJ1-3	TRBD1	NA	TGTGCCAGCAGTCCGGGACAGGGAGGAAACACCATATATTTT	CASSPGQGGNTIYF
TRBV28	13	TRBJ1-2	NA	NA	TGTGCCAGCAGTTTAGAGGGGGGGTTAGGCTACACCTTC	CASSLEGGLGYTF
TRBV18	14	TRBJ2-7	NA	NA	TGTGCCAGCTCACACTCGGGTCCCGCCTACGAGCAGTACTTC	CASSHSGPAYEQYF
TRBV11-2	17	TRBJ2-1	NA	NA	TGTGCCAGCAGCACCTCCCTAGAGGCTGCCTCCTACAATGAGCAGTTCTTC	CASSTSLEAASYNEQFF
TRBV7-3	15	TRBJ2-1	NA	NA	TGTGCCAGCAGCGTAAACCGAGAGGGGGACAATGAGCAGTTCTTC	CASSVNREGDNEQFF
TRBV7-3	17	TRBJ2-2	TRBD2	NA	TGTGCCAGCAGCCTTAACCTAGCGGGAGGGCGTACCGGGGAGCTGTTTTTT	CASSLNLAGGRTGELFF
TRBV5-1	14	TRBJ1-2	TRBD1	NA	TGCGCCAGCAGCTGGACACAGGGGGCGAGAGGCTACACCTTC	CASSWTQGARGYTF
TRBV9	16	TRBJ1-4	TRBD1	NA	TGTGCCAGCAGCGCAACCCACAGGGGTTCTAATGAAAAACTGTTTTTT	CASSATHRGSNEKLFF
TRBV9	12	TRBJ2-5	NA	NA	TGTGCCAGCAGCGTAAGCGAAGAGACCCAGTACTTC	CASSVSEETQYF
TRBV6-5	13	TRBJ1-1	NA	NA	TGTGCCAGCAGACCCGAGGGTCGCACTGAAGCTTTCTTT	CASRPEGRTEAFF
TRBV7-8	13	TRBJ1-3	NA	NA	TGTGCCAGCAGCTTAGGGCTCGGAAACACCATATATTTT	CASSLGLGNTIYF